The 23 T cell receptor beta chains reported below all come from one sample, sequenced in a study of blood T cells in healthy people across ages. A second PCR, run for about 7 to 11 cycles, used a sample-barcoded 5' primer plus a J-beta primer mix. TCRdb called the 5' RACE reads again in MiXCR, with one record for every CDR3 protein. The sample records 1.5 million to 2 million distinct CDR3 sequences, less than 50% being singletons. Sequencing input: blood. The receptors originated from a woman between 40 and 55 years old in good health.

The gene calls are TRBV29-1 and TRBJ2-1; tentatively, D is TRBD2 (6 bases). Germline CDR1 and CDR2: SQVTM and ANQGSEA. CDR3 size: 13 residues. V gave up 5 bases and J gave up 13 bases, with 21 bases separating them. CDR3 nucleotides: TGCAGCGTTACTTTGGGGGGAGCCGAGGCACAGTTCTTC. Residues: CSVTLGGAEAQFF.

The chain recombines TRBV5-4 with TRBJ2-1; 7 bases match TRBD1. The V gene's germline CDR1 is SGHNT and CDR2 YYREEE (reference sequence). This CDR3 is 13 amino acids long. The trim removed 6 bases at V and 8 bases at J, leaving 8 bases unmatched. CDR3 loop: CASNPGGYDEQFF. Written as DNA, the CDR3 is TGTGCCAGCAACCCAGGGGGTTACGATGAGCAGTTCTTC.

This clonotype was observed a handful of times. The chain couples TRBV4-1 to TRBJ2-5, with 10 bases that match TRBD1. Looked up from germline, CDR1 is MGHRA and CDR2 is YSYEKL. CDR3 length equals 16 residues. V lost 3 bases and J lost 2; bases outside the gene matches: 6. The CDR3 sequence: CASSHPRQGAQETQYF. The CDR3 region has the DNA TGCGCCAGCAGCCACCCGAGACAGGGGGCTCAAGAGACCCAGTACTTC.

CDR3: CASSADNGNQPQHF. The DNA for the CDR3 is TGTGCCAGCAGTGCCGACAATGGCAATCAGCCCCAGCATTTT. The gene calls are TRBV6-5 and TRBJ1-5, with D hard to call. The V end lost 5 bases, the J end lost 2 bases, and 10 bases lay between the germline ends. Looked up from germline, CDR1 is MNHEY and CDR2 is SVGAGI. This CDR3 spans 14 amino acids.

This clonotype was recorded once. This chain joins TRBV4-3 and TRBJ2-5; D is possibly TRBD2 (6 bases). CDR1 LGHNA and CDR2 YSLEER come from the germline V gene. This CDR3 contains 14 residues. Trimming cost V 2 bases and J 5 bases, with 12 bases left between them. The CDR3 nucleotides are TGCGCCAGCAGCCAACTACTAGCTGGGGAGACCCAGTACTTC. Amino acids: CASSQLLAGETQYF.

The V call is TRBV7-2, the J call TRBJ2-1; D may be TRBD1 (5 bases). V shed 0 bases and J shed 5 bases, with 14 bases lying between them. Germline V gene lookup returns CDR1 SGHTA and CDR2 FQGNSA. The CDR3 extends over 16 amino acids. The CDR3 coding sequence is TGTGCCAGCAGCTTAGCGCCAACAGGAGACAACAATGAGCAGTTCTTC. This sequence encodes CASSLAPTGDNNEQFF.

This clonotype was seen only once. The gene calls are TRBV5-5 and TRBJ1-2; D is uncertain. The V end was cut by 4 bases, the J end by 3 bases, with 13 bases between. CDR3 length equals 14 residues. The germline V gene has CDR1 SGHKS and CDR2 YYEKEE (reference sequence). CDR3 in amino acids: CASSMTPGDYGYTF. CDR3 in DNA: TGTGCCAGCAGCATGACCCCGGGCGACTATGGCTACACCTTC.

This clonotype was found a few times. The chain is built from TRBV7-2 and TRBJ1-1; D is possibly TRBD1 (5 bases). The V gene's germline CDR1 is SGHTA and CDR2 FQGNSA. The V and J ends lost 2 bases and 3 bases respectively, with 10 bases between them. The CDR3 is 14 residues long. The CDR3 loop is CASSLRGSYTEAFF. CDR3 DNA sequence: TGTGCCAGCAGCTTAAGGGGCAGCTACACTGAAGCTTTCTTT.

V is TRBV5-1 and J is TRBJ2-5, with 9 bases identical to TRBD2. Germline V gene data show CDR1 as SGHRS and CDR2 as YFSETQ. The CDR3 sequence is 16 residues long. V shed 3 bases and J 11 bases; nucleotides not matched to a gene: 17. In nucleotides, the CDR3 is TGCGCCAGCAGCTCGGAACCGGGACTAGCCTTGGGGGAGCAGTACTTC. Amino acid sequence: CASSSEPGLALGEQYF.

This chain links TRBV4-1 with TRBJ2-1; D may be TRBD1 (6 bases). CDR1 and CDR2 from the germline V gene are MGHRA and YSYEKL. CDR3 length equals 17 residues. Between the trimmed V and J ends, which lost 2 bases and 2 bases, there was a span of 16 bases. The CDR3 nucleotides are TGCGCCAGCAGCCAAAAAGACGCAGGGGTCCCCTACAATGAGCAGTTCTTC. Its protein product is CASSQKDAGVPYNEQFF.

Worth noting for this clonotype: Germline is not matched at one junction end, which may reflect a read error. V is TRBV20-1 and J is TRBJ2-4; D not resolved. CDR1 DFQATT and CDR2 SNEGSKA come from the germline V gene (reference sequence). The length of the CDR3 is 13 residues. In DNA, the CDR3 is TGCAGTCACAAGATCGTAGCCAAAGACATTCAGTACTTC. Protein: CSHKIVAKDIQYF.

This clonotype has a count of ten or more. V usage is TRBV5-1 and J usage is TRBJ1-2; D is unresolved. CDR1 SGHRS and CDR2 YFSETQ come from the germline V gene. Trimming pared 0 bases from V and 7 bases from J, leaving 7 bases between. This CDR3 spans 12 amino acids. The CDR3 region has the DNA TGCGCCAGCAGCTTGGAGGGTGGTGGCTACACCTTC. Protein: CASSLEGGGYTF.

The rearrangement joins TRBV6-1 to TRBJ2-3; unclear D gene. V was shortened by 6 bases and J by 0 bases, with 10 bases between the two germline ends. There are 14 residues in the CDR3. The germline V gene encodes CDR1 MNHNS and CDR2 SASEGT. In DNA form, the CDR3 reads TGTGCCAGCAGAAGAATGGATAGCACAGATACGCAGTATTTT. Protein: CASRRMDSTDTQYF.

The table lists this clonotype with a few counts. The V gene is TRBV20-1, the J gene TRBJ2-3; 10 nucleotides match TRBD2. The CDR3 is made up of 14 amino acids. Germline V gives CDR1 DFQATT, CDR2 SNEGSKA (reference sequence). V gave up 5 bases and J gave up 4 bases; unmatched junction bases: 6. CDR3 in DNA: TGCAGTGCTGGGCGGGGACTAGCGTCAGATACGCAGTATTTT. This codes for CSAGRGLASDTQYF.

The chain carries TRBV2 and TRBJ2-1; D might be TRBD1 (6 bases). The germline V gene encodes CDR1 SNHLY and CDR2 FYNNEI. V lost 5 bases, J lost 14 bases, and 25 bases lay in between. There are 15 residues in the CDR3. The CDR3 sequence: CASSSPQGIRTLEFF. The DNA for the CDR3 is TGTGCCAGCAGTTCGCCCCAGGGGATCAGGACTCTCGAGTTCTTC.

This clonotype was found a few times. The genes are TRBV4-2 and TRBJ1-5; maybe TRBD1 (5 bases). The CDR3 is made up of 15 amino acids. Germline CDR1 reads LGHNA; CDR2 reads YNFKEQ. The V gene lost 0 bases and the J gene lost 6 bases, with 12 bases spanning the gap. The CDR3 here is CASSQEGEASQPQHF. The CDR3 DNA sequence: TGTGCCAGCAGCCAAGAAGGGGAAGCCAGTCAGCCCCAGCATTTT.

This rearrangement joins TRBV29-1 to TRBJ2-3; TRBD1 matches 7 bases. The ends lost 6 bases at V and 2 bases at J; junction bases unmatched: 14. Germline-derived CDR1 and CDR2 are SQVTM and ANQGSEA. The CDR3 runs to 16 residues. Here the CDR3 DNA reads TGCAGCGTCAACGGTATCTCGGGACAGTCCACAGATACGCAGTATTTT. Translating gives CSVNGISGQSTDTQYF.

Here the CDR3 reads CASSYNPGTQYF. The CDR3 DNA follows: TGTGCCAGCAGTTACAACCCCGGGACCCAGTACTTC. The rearrangement links TRBV5-8 to TRBJ2-5; D remains unclear. The V end lost 5 bases, the J end lost 7 bases, and 12 bases lay between the germline ends. The CDR3 has 12 amino acids. Germline CDR1 and CDR2: SGHTS and YDEGEE.

The chain is built from TRBV7-2 and TRBJ2-5; D is perhaps TRBD1 or TRBD2 (6 bases each). CDR3 length: 13 amino acids. Germline V lookup: CDR1 SGHTA, CDR2 FQGNSA. The ends were cut back, 5 bases at V and 9 bases at J, with 16 bases in the middle. The CDR3 nucleotides are TGTGCCAGCAGCCGTTACCAGGAGGGGGCCCAGTACTTC. This gives the protein CASSRYQEGAQYF.

V usage is TRBV2 and J usage is TRBJ2-1; D possibly corresponds to TRBD2 (5 bases). V dropped 8 bases and J dropped 12 bases, with 14 bases sitting between them. The germline gives CDR1 SNHLY, CDR2 FYNNEI. The CDR3 length is 11 residues. The CDR3 region is CASGLVGVQFF. DNA for the CDR3: TGTGCCAGCGGACTGGTGGGTGTGCAGTTCTTC.

The genes are TRBV12-3 or TRBV12-4 and TRBJ2-7; 8 bases are shared with TRBD2. This CDR3 spans 14 amino acids. The V gene end was trimmed by 5 bases and the J gene end by 3 bases; junction bases not matched to a gene: 6. This chain's CDR3 is CASSKSGGYYEQYF. CDR3 nucleotide sequence: TGTGCCAGCAGTAAAAGCGGGGGTTACTACGAGCAGTACTTC.

The V gene is TRBV29-1, the J gene TRBJ2-3; D might be TRBD2 (6 bases). CDR1 SQVTM and CDR2 ANQGSEA come from the germline V gene. This CDR3 has 14 amino acids. V dropped 5 bases and J dropped 3 bases, with 15 bases sitting between them. The CDR3 bases are TGCAGCGTTCGTCGGGTCGGGGGTACAGATACGCAGTATTTT. Translated: CSVRRVGGTDTQYF.

This clonotype has only a few counts. V usage is TRBV12-3 or TRBV12-4 and J usage is TRBJ2-4, with D possibly TRBD1 on 5 matching bases. The end of the DNA is better explained by TRBJ2-7, so the J call may be wrong. This CDR3 region has 16 residues. CDR3 coding DNA: TGTGCCAGCAGTCCGTATCCAACAGGACCGGACAACGAGCAGTACTTC. Encoded protein: CASSPYPTGPDNEQYF.